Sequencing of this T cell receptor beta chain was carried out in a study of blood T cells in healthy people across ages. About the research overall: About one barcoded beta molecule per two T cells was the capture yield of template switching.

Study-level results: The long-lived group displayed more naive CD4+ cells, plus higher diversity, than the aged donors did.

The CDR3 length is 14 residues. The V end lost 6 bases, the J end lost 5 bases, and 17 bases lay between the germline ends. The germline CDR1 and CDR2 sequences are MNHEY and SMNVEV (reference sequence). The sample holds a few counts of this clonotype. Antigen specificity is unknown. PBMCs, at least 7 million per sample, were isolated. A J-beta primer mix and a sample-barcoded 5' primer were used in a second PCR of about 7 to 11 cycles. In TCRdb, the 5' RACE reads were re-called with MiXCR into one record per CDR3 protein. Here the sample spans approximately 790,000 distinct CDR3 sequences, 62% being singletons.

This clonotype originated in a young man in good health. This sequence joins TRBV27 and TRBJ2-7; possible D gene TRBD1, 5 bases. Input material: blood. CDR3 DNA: TGTGCCAGCAGCTCCCTTCTTCAGGGCCACGAGCAGTACTTC. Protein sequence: CASSSLLQGHEQYF.